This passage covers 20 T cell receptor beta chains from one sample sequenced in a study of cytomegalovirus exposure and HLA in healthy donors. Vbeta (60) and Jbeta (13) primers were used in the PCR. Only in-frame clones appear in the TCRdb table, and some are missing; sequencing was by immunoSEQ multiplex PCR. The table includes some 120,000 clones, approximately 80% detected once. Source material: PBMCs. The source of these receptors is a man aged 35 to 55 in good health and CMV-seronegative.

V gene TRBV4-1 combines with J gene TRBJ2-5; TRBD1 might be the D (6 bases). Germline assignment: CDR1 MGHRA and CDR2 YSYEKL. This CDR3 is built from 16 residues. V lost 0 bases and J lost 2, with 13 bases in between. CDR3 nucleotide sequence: TGCGCCAGCAGCCAAGATTCATTTAGGGGGCAAGAGACCCAGTACTTC. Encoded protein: CASSQDSFRGQETQYF.

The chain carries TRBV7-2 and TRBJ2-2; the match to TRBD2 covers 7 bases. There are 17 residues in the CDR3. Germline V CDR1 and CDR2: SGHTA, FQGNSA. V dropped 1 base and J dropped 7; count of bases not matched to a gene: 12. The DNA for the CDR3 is TGTGCCAGCAGCTTAGGAAGGGGCGGGAGTTCGGGCGGGGAGCTGTTTTTT. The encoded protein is CASSLGRGGSSGGELFF.

Here the CDR3 DNA reads TGCGCCAGCAGCACGGGGACAGGGGGCGCAGATACGCAGTATTTT. Encoded protein: CASSTGTGGADTQYF. The chain couples TRBV5-1 to TRBJ2-3; the match to TRBD1 covers 12 bases. V lost 4 bases to trimming and J lost 4 bases; unmatched junction nucleotides: 4. The germline gives CDR1 SGHRS, CDR2 YFSETQ. The CDR3 is 15 residues long.

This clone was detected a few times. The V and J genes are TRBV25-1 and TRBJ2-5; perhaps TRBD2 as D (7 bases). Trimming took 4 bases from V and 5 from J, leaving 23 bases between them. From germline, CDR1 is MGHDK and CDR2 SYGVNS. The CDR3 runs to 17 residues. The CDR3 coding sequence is TGTGCCAGCAGTGGACCCCAAGGGGGGGGAGGGTGGGAGACCCAGTACTTC. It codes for CASSGPQGGGGWETQYF.

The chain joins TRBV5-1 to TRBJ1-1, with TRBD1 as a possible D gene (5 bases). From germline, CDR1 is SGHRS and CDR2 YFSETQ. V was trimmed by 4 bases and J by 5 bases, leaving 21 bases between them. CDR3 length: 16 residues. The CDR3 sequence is CASSRLWEGGGTEAFF. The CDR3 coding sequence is TGCGCCAGCAGCCGACTGTGGGAGGGTGGGGGGACTGAAGCTTTCTTT.

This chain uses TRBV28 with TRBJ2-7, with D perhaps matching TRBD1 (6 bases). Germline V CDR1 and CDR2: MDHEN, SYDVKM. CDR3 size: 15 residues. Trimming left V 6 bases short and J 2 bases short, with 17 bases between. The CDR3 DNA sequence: TGTGCCAGCAGCCCTACAGACAGGTCCACCTACGAGCAGTACTTC. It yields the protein CASSPTDRSTYEQYF.

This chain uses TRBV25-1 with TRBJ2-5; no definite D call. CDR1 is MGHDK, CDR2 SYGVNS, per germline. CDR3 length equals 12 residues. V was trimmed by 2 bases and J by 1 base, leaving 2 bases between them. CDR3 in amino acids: CASSELQETQYF. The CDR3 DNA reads TGTGCCAGCAGTGAACTCCAAGAGACCCAGTACTTC.

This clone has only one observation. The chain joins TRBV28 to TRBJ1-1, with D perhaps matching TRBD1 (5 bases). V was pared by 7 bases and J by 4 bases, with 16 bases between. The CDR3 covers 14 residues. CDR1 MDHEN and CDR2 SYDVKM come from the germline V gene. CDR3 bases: TGTGCCAGCACCTTAGGGGCCTGGGGCACTGAAGCTTTCTTT. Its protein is CASTLGAWGTEAFF.

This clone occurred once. CDR3 sequence: CASSSYGNSPLHF. Here the CDR3 DNA reads TGTGCCAGCAGCTCTTACGGGAATTCACCCCTCCACTTT. This chain joins TRBV5-4 and TRBJ1-6; D unclear. The length of the CDR3 is 13 residues. The V gene lost 3 bases and the J gene lost 7 bases, with 8 bases spanning the gap. In germline, CDR1 is SGHNT, CDR2 YYREEE (reference sequence).

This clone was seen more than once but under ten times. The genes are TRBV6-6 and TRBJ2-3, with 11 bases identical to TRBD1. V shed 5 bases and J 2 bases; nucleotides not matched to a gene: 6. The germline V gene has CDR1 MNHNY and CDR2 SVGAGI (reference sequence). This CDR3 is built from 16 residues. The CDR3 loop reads CASSKGTGGITDTQYF. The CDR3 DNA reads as TGTGCCAGCAGTAAAGGGACAGGGGGGATCACAGATACGCAGTATTTT.

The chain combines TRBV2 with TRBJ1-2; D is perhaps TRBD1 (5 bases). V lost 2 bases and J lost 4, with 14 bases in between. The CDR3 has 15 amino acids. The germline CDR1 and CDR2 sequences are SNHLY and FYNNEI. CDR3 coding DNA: TGTGCCAGCAGTGAAACCAGGGTCCCGGCCTATGGCTACACCTTC. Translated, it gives CASSETRVPAYGYTF.

CDR3 coding DNA: TGTGCCAGCAGCTCTAGCCGGACAGGGGATCAGCCCCAGCATTTT. This translates into CASSSSRTGDQPQHF. The chain combines TRBV7-9 with TRBJ1-5; TRBD1 matches 9 bases. The trim removed 4 bases at V and 5 bases at J, leaving 6 bases unmatched. Germline V gene lookup returns CDR1 SEHNR and CDR2 FQNEAQ (reference sequence). The CDR3 extends over 15 amino acids. Using reference TRBV7-9 and TRBJ1-5 for the parts outside the CDR3, the full variable domain is DTGVSQNPRHKITKRGQNVTFRCDPISEHNRLYWYRQTLGQGPEFLTYFQNEAQLEKSRLLSDRFSAERPKGSFSTLEIQRTEQGDSAMYLCASSSSRTGDQPQHFGDGTRLSIL.

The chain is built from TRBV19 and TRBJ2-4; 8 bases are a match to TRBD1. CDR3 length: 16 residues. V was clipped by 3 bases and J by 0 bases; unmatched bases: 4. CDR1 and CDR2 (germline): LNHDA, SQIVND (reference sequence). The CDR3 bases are TGTGCCAGTAGTATGGGACAGGCCTTAGCCAAAAACATTCAGTACTTC. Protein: CASSMGQALAKNIQYF.

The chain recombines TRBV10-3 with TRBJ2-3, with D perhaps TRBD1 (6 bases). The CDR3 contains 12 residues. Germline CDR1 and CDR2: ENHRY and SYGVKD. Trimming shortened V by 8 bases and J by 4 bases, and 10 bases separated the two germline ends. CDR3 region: CAIGGGSDTQYF. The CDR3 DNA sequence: TGTGCCATCGGGGGCGGTTCAGATACGCAGTATTTT.

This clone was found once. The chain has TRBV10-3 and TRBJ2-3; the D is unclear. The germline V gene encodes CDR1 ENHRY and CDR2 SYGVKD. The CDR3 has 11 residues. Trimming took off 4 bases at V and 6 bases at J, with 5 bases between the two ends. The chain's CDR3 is CAISGSDTQYF. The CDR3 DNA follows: TGTGCCATCAGTGGTTCTGATACGCAGTATTTT.

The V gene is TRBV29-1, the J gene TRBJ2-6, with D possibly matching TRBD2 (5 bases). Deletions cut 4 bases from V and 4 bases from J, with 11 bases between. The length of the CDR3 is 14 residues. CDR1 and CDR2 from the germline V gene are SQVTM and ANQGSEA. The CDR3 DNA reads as TGCAGCGTTGGGTTCGGCGGGGGGGCCAACGTCCTGACTTTC. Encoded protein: CSVGFGGGANVLTF.

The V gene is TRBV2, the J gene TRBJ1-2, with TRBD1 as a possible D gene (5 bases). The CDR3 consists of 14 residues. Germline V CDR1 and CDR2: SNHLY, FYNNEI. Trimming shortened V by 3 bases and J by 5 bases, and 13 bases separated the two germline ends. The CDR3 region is CASSDRGGWYGYTF. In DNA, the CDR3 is TGTGCCAGCAGTGATCGGGGGGGTTGGTATGGCTACACCTTC. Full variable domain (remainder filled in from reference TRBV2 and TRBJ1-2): EPEVTQTPSHQVTQMGQEVILRCVPISNHLYFYWYRQILGQKVEFLVSFYNNEISEKSEIFDDQFSVERPDGSNFTLKIRSTKLEDSAMYFCASSDRGGWYGYTFGSGTRLTVV.

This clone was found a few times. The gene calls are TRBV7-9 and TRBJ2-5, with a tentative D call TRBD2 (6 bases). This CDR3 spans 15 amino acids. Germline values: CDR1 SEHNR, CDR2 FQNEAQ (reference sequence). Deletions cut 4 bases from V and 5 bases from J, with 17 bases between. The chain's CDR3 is CASSSSWGEGETQYF. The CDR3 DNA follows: TGTGCCAGCAGCTCTAGTTGGGGGGAAGGGGAGACCCAGTACTTC.

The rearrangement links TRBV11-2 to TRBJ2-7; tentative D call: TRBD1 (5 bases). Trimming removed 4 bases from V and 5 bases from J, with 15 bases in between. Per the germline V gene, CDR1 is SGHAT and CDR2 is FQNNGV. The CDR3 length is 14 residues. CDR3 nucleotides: TGTGCCAGCAGCTCAGATGGGGCCTACCACGAGCAGTACTTC. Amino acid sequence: CASSSDGAYHEQYF. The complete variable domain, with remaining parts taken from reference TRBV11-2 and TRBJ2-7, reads EAGVAQSPRYKIIEKRQSVAFWCNPISGHATLYWYQQILGQGPKLLIQFQNNGVVDDSQLPKDRFSAERLKGVDSTLKIQPAKLEDSAVYLCASSSDGAYHEQYFGPGTRLTVT.

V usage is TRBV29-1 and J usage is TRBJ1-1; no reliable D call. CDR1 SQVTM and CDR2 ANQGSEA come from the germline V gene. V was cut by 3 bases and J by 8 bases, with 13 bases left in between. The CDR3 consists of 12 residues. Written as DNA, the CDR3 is TGCAGCGTTGATTTCGGAGGCAGGGAAGCTTTCTTT. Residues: CSVDFGGREAFF.